A single sample is the source of the 21 T cell receptor beta chains below, sequenced in a study of shared clonotypes between healthy human individuals. The repertoire was sequenced with immunoSEQ multiplex PCR; TCRdb's copy has only in-frame clones and lacks some. Counted here are around 1.6 million clones, 95% to 99% occurring once; the ten biggest clones make up roughly 0.45%. Specimen: naive CD4+ T cells sorted from blood. Subset here: CD45RA+ positively selected. The receptors originated from a man aged 25-45 years in good health.

V usage is TRBV19 and J usage is TRBJ2-3; 9 bases are a match to TRBD2. The CDR3 totals 17 residues. V gave up 3 bases and J gave up 1 base; unmatched junction bases: 8. CDR1 and CDR2 (germline): LNHDA, SQIVND (reference sequence). The CDR3 nucleotides read TGTGCCAGTAGTATTTCGCGGCTAGCGGGACGCACAGATACGCAGTATTTT. It translates to CASSISRLAGRTDTQYF.

The chain joins TRBV10-3 to TRBJ1-3; D remains ambiguous. CDR1 is ENHRY and CDR2 is SYGVKD in the germline V gene. Trimming removed 5 bases at V and 0 bases at J, with 14 bases between. The CDR3 length is 16 residues. The CDR3 region has the DNA TGTGCCATCAGTAGGGATAGGAATCTCTCTGGAAACACCATATATTTT. It is translated as CAISRDRNLSGNTIYF.

The chain's CDR3 is CASSPTGTSGRNEQFF. The CDR3 nucleotides read TGTGCCAGCAGCCCCACCGGGACTAGCGGGAGAAATGAGCAGTTCTTC. The V call is TRBV9, the J call TRBJ2-1, with TRBD2 matching 14 bases. The germline V gene encodes CDR1 SGDLS and CDR2 YYNGEE. The CDR3 consists of 16 residues. V lost 4 bases and J lost 7; bases outside the gene matches: 7.

The CDR3 sequence is CASGEVRNQPQHF. As DNA, the CDR3 is TGTGCCAGCGGGGAAGTTCGGAATCAGCCCCAGCATTTT. The V gene is TRBV6-5, the J gene TRBJ1-5, with D unclear. Trimming took off 8 bases at V and 4 bases at J, with 12 bases between the two ends. Germline-derived CDR1 and CDR2 are MNHEY and SVGAGI. CDR3 length: 13 residues.

This clone was seen just once. The V and J genes are TRBV18 and TRBJ2-7; possibly TRBD2 for D (7 bases). Germline values: CDR1 KGHSH, CDR2 LQKENI. The CDR3 is 17 amino acids. The ends were cut back, 3 bases at V and 3 bases at J, with 21 bases in the middle. CDR3 bases: TGTGCCAGCTCACCGGGGGTCGGGGGGCTATACATCTACGAGCAGTACTTC. This gives the protein CASSPGVGGLYIYEQYF.

The chain carries TRBV9 and TRBJ2-1; 9 bases are shared with TRBD2. The germline V gene encodes CDR1 SGDLS and CDR2 YYNGEE. Germline trimming cut 0 bases from V and 7 bases from J; bases unmatched to any gene: 5. This CDR3 has 15 residues. The CDR3 region has the DNA TGTGCCAGCAGCGTAGTTAGCGGGAGTATGAATGAGCAGTTCTTC. Protein sequence: CASSVVSGSMNEQFF.

This chain uses TRBV14 with TRBJ2-2, with D tentatively TRBD1 (6 bases). CDR1 and CDR2 (germline): SGHDN, FVKESK. Trimming took 0 bases from V and 5 from J, leaving 13 bases between them. The CDR3 contains 16 residues. CDR3 nucleotide sequence: TGTGCCAGCAGCCAAGAGACGACCAGGGGAACCGGGGAGCTGTTTTTT. This gives the protein CASSQETTRGTGELFF. The variable domain in full, completed from reference TRBV14 and TRBJ2-2, reads EAGVTQFPSHSVIEKGQTVTLRCDPISGHDNLYWYRRVMGKEIKFLLHFVKESKQDESGMPNNRFLAERTGGTYSTLKVQPAELEDSGVYFCASSQETTRGTGELFFGEGSRLTVL.

This sequence joins TRBV28 and TRBJ1-5; possible D gene TRBD1, 6 bases. Germline CDR1 and CDR2: MDHEN and SYDVKM. V was clipped by 3 bases and J by 0 bases, with 9 bases between them. The CDR3 extends over 15 amino acids. The CDR3 DNA is TGTGCCAGCAGTTTGCGGGGGGCTAGCAATCAGCCCCAGCATTTT. Residues: CASSLRGASNQPQHF.

The chain recombines TRBV9 with TRBJ2-4; D not resolved. With 0 bases removed from V and 2 bases from J, the gap between germline ends came to 12 bases. This CDR3 spans 16 amino acids. CDR1 SGDLS and CDR2 YYNGEE come from the germline V gene. The CDR3 here is CASSVGVGRTKNIQYF. The CDR3 nucleotides read TGTGCCAGCAGCGTAGGGGTCGGTAGGACCAAAAACATTCAGTACTTC.

This clone was picked up one time. V is TRBV6-1 and J is TRBJ1-4; D is undetermined. V lost 2 bases and J lost 8, with 12 bases in between. The CDR3 covers 14 residues. Germline CDR1 reads MNHNS; CDR2 reads SASEGT. In DNA form, the CDR3 reads TGTGCCAGCAGTGAAAGAGGGTATGGGGAAAAACTGTTTTTT. Encoded protein: CASSERGYGEKLFF.

The V and J genes are TRBV28 and TRBJ2-1, with TRBD2 as a possible D gene (6 bases). V lost 2 bases, J lost 6 bases, and 14 bases lay in between. The CDR3 covers 15 residues. Germline values: CDR1 MDHEN, CDR2 SYDVKM. The DNA for the CDR3 is TGTGCCAGCAGTTTACGAACTAACGGGGGCAATGAGCAGTTCTTC. Translation: CASSLRTNGGNEQFF. The variable domain in full, completed from reference TRBV28 and TRBJ2-1, reads DVKVTQSSRYLVKRTGEKVFLECVQDMDHENMFWYRQDPGLGLRLIYFSYDVKMKEKGDIPEGYSVSREKKERFSLILESASTNQTSMYLCASSLRTNGGNEQFFGPGTRLTVL.

This clone was found once. V usage is TRBV5-4 and J usage is TRBJ2-7, with D unclear. V shed 1 base and J shed 6 bases, with 17 bases lying between them. In germline, CDR1 is SGHNT, CDR2 YYREEE (reference sequence). The CDR3 has 15 amino acids. The DNA for the CDR3 is TGTGCCAGCAGCTTGAGAAGCAGCCTCGTCGCCGAGCAGTACTTC. This encodes CASSLRSSLVAEQYF.

The J gene is TRBJ1-2, the V gene TRBV7-2; 10 nucleotides line up with TRBD1. This CDR3 comprises 13 residues. The J segment lost 7 bases and the V segment lost 5 bases, leaving 4 bases of the junction unmatched. Germline V gene sequence: CDR1 SGHTA, CDR2 FQGNSA. The CDR3 bases are TGTGCCAGCAGCCCGGGACAGGGGACTGGCTACACCTTC. Protein product: CASSPGQGTGYTF.

The chain has TRBV6-5 and TRBJ2-2; TRBD2 aligns across 9 bases. With V trimmed by 6 bases and J by 4 bases, 6 bases remained unmatched. Germline-derived CDR1 and CDR2 are MNHEY and SVGAGI. The CDR3 totals 15 residues. Here the CDR3 reads CASRGLAAFTGELFF. DNA for the CDR3: TGTGCCAGCAGGGGACTAGCCGCGTTCACCGGGGAGCTGTTTTTT.

V usage is TRBV2 and J usage is TRBJ1-2; 11 nucleotides align to TRBD1. CDR1 is SNHLY, CDR2 FYNNEI, per germline. Trimming took 6 bases from V and 8 from J; bases not matched to a gene: 5. The CDR3 is 13 residues long. The CDR3 here is CASRDRGQSGYTF. In DNA, the CDR3 is TGTGCCAGCAGGGACAGGGGGCAGAGCGGCTACACCTTC.

The chain employs TRBV5-1 and TRBJ2-3; D may be TRBD1 or TRBD2 (5 bases each). Trimming cost V 0 bases and J 15 bases, with 17 bases left between them. This CDR3 has 13 residues. Germline V gene sequence: CDR1 SGHRS, CDR2 YFSETQ. The CDR3 nucleotides read TGCGCCAGCAGCTTGGGGCAGGGAGTGAGCCGATATTTT. Protein sequence: CASSLGQGVSRYF.

The gene calls are TRBV5-1 and TRBJ2-7; the match to TRBD2 covers 8 bases. The CDR3 totals 14 residues. From germline, CDR1 is SGHRS and CDR2 YFSETQ. V lost 7 bases, J lost 4 bases, and 10 bases stayed unmatched. The CDR3 DNA reads as TGCGCCAGCTCACTGGTCAGCGGGAGATACGAGCAGTACTTC. Amino acids: CASSLVSGRYEQYF.

Comments on this clone: This sample includes further DNA sequences coding for the same CDR3. The DNA for the CDR3 is TGTGCCAGTAGTATCTCGAGCAATCAGCCCCAGCATTTT. Residues: CASSISSNQPQHF. The chain links TRBV19 to TRBJ1-5; no reliable D call. Per the germline V gene, CDR1 is LNHDA and CDR2 is SQIVND (reference sequence). V was shortened by 3 bases and J by 1 base, with 4 bases between the two germline ends. This CDR3 comprises 13 residues.

This rearrangement joins TRBV29-1 to TRBJ2-7, with a weak D call TRBD1 (5 bases). The germline V gene has CDR1 SQVTM and CDR2 ANQGSEA. V was shortened by 7 bases and J by 3 bases, with 16 bases between the two germline ends. The CDR3 runs 13 residues. The CDR3 nucleotides read TGCAGCGCCCTAGGGGCAGGGCGCTACGAGCAGTACTTC. Protein sequence: CSALGAGRYEQYF.

For this clone: This same CDR3 is encoded by further DNA sequences in the sample. The chain combines TRBV6-5 with TRBJ1-1; D may be TRBD1 (5 bases). V was clipped by 6 bases and J by 0 bases, with 8 bases between them. The CDR3 contains 13 residues. In germline, CDR1 is MNHEY, CDR2 SVGAGI. The CDR3 DNA reads as TGTGCCAGCAGCCGACAGCTGAACACTGAAGCTTTCTTT. Residues: CASSRQLNTEAFF.

The chain joins TRBV5-1 to TRBJ1-1, with TRBD1 matching over 9 bases. V was pared by 10 bases and J by 0 bases, with 7 bases of the junction left unmatched. In germline, CDR1 is SGHRS, CDR2 YFSETQ. This CDR3 has 14 amino acids. The CDR3 loop reads CASRDRVMNTEAFF. The CDR3 coding sequence is TGCGCCTCTCGGGACAGGGTTATGAACACTGAAGCTTTCTTT.